Listed below are T cell receptor beta chains from one sample, sequenced in a study of T cell responses to AZD1222 COVID-19 vaccine. The method was immunoSEQ multiplex PCR; TCRdb's version includes in-frame clones alone and lacks a portion of them. The sample contains approximately 67,000 clones, 80% to 90% of which appear only once. Sample: peripheral blood, taken 28 days after the second AZD1222 dose. These receptors all stem from an adult who received the AZD1222 COVID-19 vaccine. Both conserved end residues are part of each CDR3. Each record gives: V gene, clone size, D gene, J gene, CDR3 protein, CDR3 DNA. D genes are given only for firm matches. Clone size is shown for a subset of rows, as once, few, many or a class of expanded clone.

v_call: TRBV7-3; clone_size: -; d_call: -; j_call: TRBJ2-2; cdr3_aa: CASSLVAGQLTGELFF; cdr3_nt: TGTGCCAGCAGCTTAGTCGCGGGCCAGCTCACCGGGGAGCTGTTTTTT
v_call: TRBV6-1; clone_size: -; d_call: -; j_call: TRBJ1-4; cdr3_aa: CASSEAPATNEKLFF; cdr3_nt: TGTGCCAGCAGTGAAGCGCCTGCAACTAATGAAAAACTGTTTTTT
v_call: TRBV4-1; clone_size: -; d_call: -; j_call: TRBJ1-2; cdr3_aa: CASSQKHPGISLRDFTF; cdr3_nt: TGCGCCAGCAGCCAAAAACACCCGGGAATCTCATTACGCGATTTCACCTTC
v_call: TRBV5-6; clone_size: -; d_call: -; j_call: TRBJ1-4; cdr3_aa: CASSLGEKLFF; cdr3_nt: TGTGCCAGCAGCTTGGGCGAAAAACTGTTTTTT
v_call: TRBV29-1; clone_size: -; d_call: TRBD1; j_call: TRBJ1-3; cdr3_aa: CSVGDRGGNTIYF; cdr3_nt: TGCAGCGTTGGGGACAGGGGAGGAAACACCATATATTTT
v_call: TRBV5-8; clone_size: -; d_call: -; j_call: TRBJ2-5; cdr3_aa: CASSSTLGGQETQYF; cdr3_nt: TGTGCCAGCAGCTCGACATTAGGGGGCCAAGAGACCCAGTACTTC
v_call: TRBV27; clone_size: -; d_call: TRBD2; j_call: TRBJ2-7; cdr3_aa: CASSLMRGSYEQYF; cdr3_nt: TGTGCCAGCAGTTTAATGCGGGGGTCCTACGAGCAGTACTTC
v_call: TRBV7-3; clone_size: -; d_call: TRBD2; j_call: TRBJ2-1; cdr3_aa: CASSFLLAGKGEQFF; cdr3_nt: TGTGCCAGCAGCTTTCTACTAGCGGGAAAGGGTGAGCAGTTCTTC
v_call: TRBV5-1; clone_size: -; d_call: -; j_call: TRBJ2-1; cdr3_aa: CASSVGTLEQFF; cdr3_nt: TGCGCCAGCAGCGTAGGGACGCTGGAGCAGTTCTTC
v_call: TRBV12-5; clone_size: -; d_call: -; j_call: TRBJ1-1; cdr3_aa: CASGLLQGSTEAFF; cdr3_nt: TGTGCTAGTGGTTTGCTCCAGGGAAGTACTGAAGCTTTCTTT
v_call: TRBV28; clone_size: few; d_call: -; j_call: TRBJ2-7; cdr3_aa: CASSGTYGGYEQYF; cdr3_nt: TGTGCCAGCAGTGGGACCTACGGCGGCTACGAGCAGTACTTC
v_call: TRBV14; clone_size: -; d_call: TRBD2; j_call: TRBJ2-1; cdr3_aa: CASSHNLLAGGPSYNEQFF; cdr3_nt: TGTGCCAGCAGCCACAATTTGCTAGCGGGAGGGCCCTCCTACAATGAGCAGTTCTTC
v_call: TRBV9; clone_size: -; d_call: -; j_call: TRBJ1-4; cdr3_aa: CASSGGTTEKLFF; cdr3_nt: TGTGCCAGCAGCGGAGGGACAACCGAAAAACTGTTTTTT
v_call: TRBV19; clone_size: -; d_call: -; j_call: TRBJ2-6; cdr3_aa: CASIGTRSSGANVLTF; cdr3_nt: TGTGCCAGTATCGGGACGCGCTCCTCTGGGGCCAACGTCCTGACTTTC
v_call: TRBV21-1; clone_size: once; d_call: -; j_call: TRBJ2-7; cdr3_aa: CATERDFTYEQYF; cdr3_nt: TGTGCCACCGAAAGGGACTTTACCTACGAGCAGTACTTC
v_call: TRBV7-2; clone_size: -; d_call: -; j_call: TRBJ1-5; cdr3_aa: CASSLASPGSQPQHF; cdr3_nt: TGTGCCAGCAGCTTAGCTTCTCCAGGGAGTCAGCCCCAGCATTTT
v_call: TRBV9; clone_size: -; d_call: -; j_call: TRBJ1-1; cdr3_aa: CASSVITRGGAFF; cdr3_nt: TGTGCCAGCAGCGTAATAACTCGAGGGGGGGCTTTCTTT
v_call: TRBV7-9; clone_size: -; d_call: -; j_call: TRBJ2-2; cdr3_aa: CASSLGPGELFF; cdr3_nt: TGTGCCAGCAGCCTGGGTCCCGGGGAGCTGTTTTTT
v_call: TRBV11-3; clone_size: once; d_call: -; j_call: TRBJ1-1; cdr3_aa: CASSPRTQNTEAFF; cdr3_nt: TGTGCCAGCAGCCCCCGGACGCAAAACACTGAAGCTTTCTTT
v_call: TRBV15; clone_size: -; d_call: TRBD1; j_call: TRBJ2-7; cdr3_aa: CATSRQTGYEQYF; cdr3_nt: TGTGCCACCAGCAGACAGACAGGGTACGAGCAGTACTTC
v_call: TRBV5-1; clone_size: -; d_call: -; j_call: TRBJ1-6; cdr3_aa: CASSFLPENSPLHF; cdr3_nt: TGCGCCAGCAGCTTTCTGCCAGAAAATTCACCCCTCCACTTT
v_call: TRBV12-5; clone_size: -; d_call: TRBD1; j_call: TRBJ1-5; cdr3_aa: CASGFLSGTGGQPQHF; cdr3_nt: TGTGCTAGTGGTTTTCTATCCGGGACAGGGGGTCAGCCCCAGCATTTT
v_call: TRBV6-5; clone_size: -; d_call: -; j_call: TRBJ1-1; cdr3_aa: CASRGGSPEAFF; cdr3_nt: TGTGCCAGCAGAGGGGGGTCGCCTGAAGCTTTCTTT
v_call: TRBV24-1; clone_size: -; d_call: -; j_call: TRBJ2-7; cdr3_aa: CATSSRSTYEQYF; cdr3_nt: TGTGCCACCAGTAGCAGGTCTACCTACGAGCAGTACTTC
v_call: TRBV5-6; clone_size: -; d_call: TRBD1; j_call: TRBJ2-3; cdr3_aa: CASSLGTGFGADTQYF; cdr3_nt: TGTGCCAGCAGCTTGGGGACAGGTTTTGGGGCAGATACGCAGTATTTT
v_call: TRBV30; clone_size: -; d_call: -; j_call: TRBJ1-4; cdr3_aa: CAWSAQVNEKLFF; cdr3_nt: TGTGCCTGGAGTGCACAAGTAAACGAAAAACTGTTTTTT
v_call: TRBV18; clone_size: -; d_call: -; j_call: TRBJ2-2; cdr3_aa: CASSPPVGAVNTGELFF; cdr3_nt: TGTGCCAGCTCACCCCCAGTGGGAGCGGTGAACACCGGGGAGCTGTTTTTT
v_call: TRBV14; clone_size: -; d_call: TRBD2; j_call: TRBJ2-5; cdr3_aa: CASSQDLGGETQYF; cdr3_nt: TGTGCCAGCAGCCAAGATCTCGGGGGGGAGACCCAGTACTTC
v_call: TRBV7-3; clone_size: few; d_call: -; j_call: TRBJ1-1; cdr3_aa: CASSLTLQGEAFF; cdr3_nt: TGTGCCAGCAGCTTAACGTTACAGGGTGAAGCTTTCTTT
v_call: TRBV7-2; clone_size: -; d_call: TRBD2; j_call: TRBJ2-5; cdr3_aa: CASSPSGGGETQYF; cdr3_nt: TGTGCCAGCAGCCCGTCCGGGGGGGGCGAGACCCAGTACTTC
v_call: TRBV2; clone_size: once; d_call: -; j_call: TRBJ2-1; cdr3_aa: CASSEPNPPNYNEQFF; cdr3_nt: TGTGCCAGCAGTGAACCGAACCCACCCAACTACAATGAGCAGTTCTTC
v_call: TRBV7-9; clone_size: -; d_call: TRBD2; j_call: TRBJ2-7; cdr3_aa: CASSSGGPGEQYF; cdr3_nt: TGTGCCAGCAGCTCGGGAGGGCCTGGAGAGCAGTACTTC
v_call: TRBV7-9; clone_size: -; d_call: -; j_call: TRBJ1-4; cdr3_aa: CASSPPPGAGNEKLFF; cdr3_nt: TGTGCCAGCAGCCCACCCCCAGGGGCGGGGAATGAAAAACTGTTTTTT
v_call: TRBV5-4; clone_size: -; d_call: -; j_call: TRBJ2-7; cdr3_aa: CASSLGPFGYEQYF; cdr3_nt: TGTGCCAGCAGCTTAGGGCCCTTCGGGTACGAGCAGTACTTC
v_call: TRBV18; clone_size: -; d_call: -; j_call: TRBJ1-1; cdr3_aa: CASSQSGNTEAFF; cdr3_nt: TGTGCCAGCTCACAATCGGGGAACACTGAAGCTTTCTTT
v_call: TRBV4-1; clone_size: medium-sized; d_call: -; j_call: TRBJ2-7; cdr3_aa: CASSQERGEQYF; cdr3_nt: TGCGCCAGCAGCCAGGAGAGGGGCGAGCAGTACTTC
v_call: TRBV13; clone_size: -; d_call: TRBD2; j_call: TRBJ2-1; cdr3_aa: CASSSRGGRAVNEQFF; cdr3_nt: TGTGCCAGCAGCTCGAGAGGCGGGAGGGCCGTGAATGAGCAGTTCTTC